Presented here are 17 T cell receptor beta chains from one specimen sequenced in a study of T cells in Graves' hyperthyroidism and ophthalmopathy. Template material for amplifying TCR beta CDR3 regions consisted of RNA transcripts. The TCR CDR3 first-round RT-PCR relied on the HTBI primer set. Each CDR3 protein is one row after TCRdb ran MiXCR on the multiplex PCR reads. This sample has fewer than 350,000 distinct CDR3 sequences; 15% to 20% occur once, and the top ten carry less than 20%. Sequences were obtained from blood. The receptor set was obtained from a woman aged 40-49 years with Graves' ophthalmopathy.

There are a few counts of this clonotype. This chain joins TRBV28 and TRBJ1-5; D is uncertain. V dropped 2 bases and J dropped 0 bases, with 8 bases sitting between them. This CDR3 is built from 15 residues. CDR1 is MDHEN, CDR2 SYDVKM, per germline. In nucleotides, the CDR3 is TGTGCCAGCAGTTTAACCCCGGATAGCAATCAGCCCCAGCATTTT. Amino acid sequence: CASSLTPDSNQPQHF.

This clonotype was counted ten times or more. The chain carries TRBV15 and TRBJ1-5, with a possible D match to TRBD1 (5 bases). CDR3 length equals 14 residues. Between the trimmed V and J ends, which lost 1 base and 6 bases, there was a span of 10 bases. Looked up from germline, CDR1 is LNHNV and CDR2 is YYDKDF (reference sequence). The CDR3 loop reads CATSRVGGSQPQHF. CDR3 sequence (DNA): TGTGCCACCAGCAGAGTTGGGGGAAGTCAGCCCCAGCATTTT.

At least ten counts were recorded for this clonotype. The rearrangement uses TRBV28 and TRBJ2-7; 8 nucleotides align to TRBD2. V trimming: 4 bases; J trimming: 0 bases; junction bases outside the gene matches: 5. CDR1 is MDHEN and CDR2 is SYDVKM in the germline V gene. The CDR3 extends over 15 amino acids. CDR3 region: CASSSGGLSSYEQYF. CDR3 sequence (DNA): TGTGCCAGCAGTTCGGGGGGGCTGAGCTCCTACGAGCAGTACTTC.

CDR3 in DNA: TGTGCCAGCAGCCAAGAGGCGGGGCCCTACTCTGGAAACACCATATATTTT. This codes for CASSQEAGPYSGNTIYF. The chain recombines TRBV3-1 with TRBJ1-3, with a possible D match to TRBD1 (5 bases). CDR1 and CDR2 from the germline V gene are LGHDT and YNNKEL (reference sequence). The CDR3 has 17 amino acids. Trimming shortened V by 0 bases and J by 0 bases, and 12 bases separated the two germline ends.

This clonotype was detected many times. In DNA, the CDR3 is TGTGCCAGCAGCTTGGGACAGGGTAATCGCCTAGGGAAGGTTATCCCCTACGAGCAGTACTTC. Translating it yields CASSLGQGNRLGKVIPYEQYF. The V and J genes are TRBV5-5 and TRBJ2-7, with 7 bases aligning to TRBD1. The CDR3 runs 21 residues. CDR1 SGHKS and CDR2 YYEKEE come from the germline V gene (reference sequence). Germline trimming cut 0 bases from V and 2 bases from J; bases unmatched to any gene: 23.

This clonotype was counted at least ten times. The chain couples TRBV12-3 or TRBV12-4 to TRBJ1-5, with D unresolved. This CDR3 spans 13 amino acids. Trimming removed 6 bases at V and 5 bases at J, with 11 bases between. CDR3 bases: TGTGCCAGCAGCGCCGCCACTGATCAGCCCCAGCATTTT. Translating it yields CASSAATDQPQHF.

Many counts were recorded for this clonotype. The CDR3 loop is CASRLDLLYEQYF. The CDR3 nucleotides read TGTGCCAGCAGATTGGACTTATTATACGAGCAGTACTTC. The rearrangement uses TRBV7-2 and TRBJ2-7, with D possibly TRBD2 on 5 matching bases. This CDR3 contains 13 residues. Germline lookup yields CDR1 SGHTA and CDR2 FQGNSA. The V end was cut by 6 bases, the J end by 4 bases, with 13 bases between. Variable domain in full (rest from reference TRBV7-2 and TRBJ2-7): GAGVSQSPSNKVTEKGKDVELRCDPISGHTALYWYRQSLGQGLEFLIYFQGNSAPDKSGLPSDRFSAERTGGSVSTLTIQRTQQEDSAVYLCASRLDLLYEQYFGPGTRLTVT.

This clonotype was recorded many times. The CDR3 is CASSEALPVYTF. The CDR3 coding sequence is TGTGCCAGCAGTGAAGCGCTTCCCGTATACACCTTC. The J gene is TRBJ1-2, the V gene TRBV6-1, with D hard to call. Trimming pared 0 bases from V and 11 bases from J, leaving 10 bases between. Germline values: CDR1 MNHNS, CDR2 SASEGT. The CDR3 length is 12 residues.

At least ten counts were recorded for this clonotype. The rearrangement links TRBV5-1 to TRBJ2-7; D possibly matches TRBD1 or TRBD2 (5 bases each). V was cut by 4 bases and J by 5 bases, with 19 bases left in between. The CDR3 length is 15 residues. Germline loops: CDR1 SGHRS, CDR2 YFSETQ. The DNA for the CDR3 is TGCGCCAGCAGCATAATCACCGGGACCCGGGACGAGCAGTACTTC. It codes for CASSIITGTRDEQYF. The full variable domain, completed using reference TRBV5-1 and TRBJ2-7, is KAGVTQTPRYLIKTRGQQVTLSCSPISGHRSVSWYQQTPGQGLQFLFEYFSETQRNKGNFPGRFSGRQFSNSRSEMNVSTLELGDSALYLCASSIITGTRDEQYFGPGTRLTVT.

This clonotype was detected many times. The genes are TRBV10-2 and TRBJ2-5; possibly TRBD1 for D (6 bases). CDR1 WSHSY and CDR2 SAAADI come from the germline V gene. This CDR3 is built from 13 residues. V lost 7 bases, J lost 3 bases, and 12 bases lay in between. The chain's CDR3 is CASKNREEETQYF. CDR3 bases: TGCGCCAGCAAAAACAGGGAAGAAGAGACCCAGTACTTC.

This clonotype was observed at least ten times. This rearrangement joins TRBV20-1 to TRBJ2-4; possibly TRBD2 for D (5 bases). Trimming took off 3 bases at V and 9 bases at J, with 24 bases between the two ends. CDR1 is DFQATT, CDR2 SNEGSKA, per germline (reference sequence). This CDR3 comprises 16 residues. As DNA, the CDR3 is TGCAGTGCTAGGATCTTGGGGAGACATCTTACAAGCATTCAGTACTTC. It encodes CSARILGRHLTSIQYF.

The rearrangement uses TRBV28 and TRBJ2-5; tentative D call: TRBD2 (7 bases). V shed 9 bases and J shed 2 bases, with 19 bases lying between them. The CDR3 is 15 amino acids. The germline CDR1 and CDR2 sequences are MDHEN and SYDVKM. The CDR3 region has the DNA TGTGCCAGTCGCACTGGGGGGGCCCGACAAGAGACCCAGTACTTC. This sequence encodes CASRTGGARQETQYF. Full variable domain (remainder filled in from reference TRBV28 and TRBJ2-5): DVKVTQSSRYLVKRTGEKVFLECVQDMDHENMFWYRQDPGLGLRLIYFSYDVKMKEKGDIPEGYSVSREKKERFSLILESASTNQTSMYLCASRTGGARQETQYFGPGTRLLVL.

At least ten counts were recorded for this clonotype. This chain links TRBV18 with TRBJ1-2, with 9 bases lining up with TRBD1. CDR3 length equals 16 residues. Trimming took 4 bases from V and 7 from J; bases not matched to a gene: 13. Germline-derived CDR1 and CDR2 are KGHSH and LQKENI. In DNA form, the CDR3 reads TGTGCCAGCTCACGGACTAGCATGACAGGGGGAGGTGGCTACACCTTC. Translated: CASSRTSMTGGGGYTF.

This clonotype showed up many times. The chain employs TRBV7-3 and TRBJ2-7, with 7 bases aligning to TRBD2. Germline-derived CDR1 and CDR2 are SGHTA and FQGTGA. The CDR3 totals 17 residues. V was clipped by 1 base and J by 0 bases; unmatched bases: 9. The CDR3 region has the DNA TGTGCCAGCAGCTTAAGGGGGAGGGACCGGCCCTCCTACGAGCAGTACTTC. This translates into CASSLRGRDRPSYEQYF.

Many counts were recorded for this clonotype. The gene calls are TRBV7-2 and TRBJ1-1, with D unclear. V was shortened by 11 bases and J by 6 bases, with 10 bases between the two germline ends. Germline CDR1 and CDR2: SGHTA and FQGNSA. This CDR3 is built from 10 residues. The CDR3 here is CAPTPPEAFF. DNA of the CDR3: TGTGCCCCTACTCCACCTGAAGCTTTCTTT.

The chain is built from TRBV28 and TRBJ2-7; the D gene is possibly TRBD2 (5 bases). The CDR3 contains 15 residues. The ends were cut back, 7 bases at V and 3 bases at J, with 19 bases in the middle. The V gene's germline CDR1 is MDHEN and CDR2 SYDVKM. CDR3 coding DNA: TGTGCCAGCAAGGGATACGAGGGAACCAACTACGAGCAGTACTTC. Translated, it gives CASKGYEGTNYEQYF.

In its sample, this clonotype was seen many times. Germline is not matched at one junction end, which may reflect a read error. The rearrangement joins TRBV29-1 to TRBJ2-5; unclear D gene. CDR3 length: 12 amino acids. Germline values: CDR1 SQVTM, CDR2 ANQGSEA. The chain's CDR3 is CSAGGGQGTQYF. The CDR3 DNA reads as TGCAGCGCCGGTGGTGGCCAAGGGACCCAGTACTTC. Supplemented by reference TRBV29-1 and TRBJ2-5, the full variable domain reads SAVISQKPSRDICQRGTSLTIQCQVDSQVTMMFWYRQQPGQSLTLIATANQGSEATYESGFVIDKFPISRPNLTFSTLTVSNMSPEDSSIYLCSAGGGQGTQYFGPGTRLLVL.